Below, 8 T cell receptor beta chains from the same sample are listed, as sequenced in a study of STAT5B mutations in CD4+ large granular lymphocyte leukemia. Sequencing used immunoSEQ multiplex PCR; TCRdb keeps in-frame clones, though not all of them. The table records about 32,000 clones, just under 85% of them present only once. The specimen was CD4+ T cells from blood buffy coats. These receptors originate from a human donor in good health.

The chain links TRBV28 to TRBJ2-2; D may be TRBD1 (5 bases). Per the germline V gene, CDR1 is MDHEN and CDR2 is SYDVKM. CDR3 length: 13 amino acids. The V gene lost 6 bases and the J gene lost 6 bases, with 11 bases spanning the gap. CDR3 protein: CASRRRVAGELFF. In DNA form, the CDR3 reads TGTGCCAGCAGGCGCAGGGTTGCCGGGGAGCTGTTTTTT.

CDR3 loop: CASEQQGLGEQYF. The CDR3 region has the DNA TGTGCCAGCGAGCAACAGGGTCTCGGCGAGCAGTACTTC. This chain uses TRBV2 with TRBJ2-7; tentatively, D is TRBD1 (6 bases). V was clipped by 8 bases and J by 6 bases, with 17 bases between them. The germline gives CDR1 SNHLY, CDR2 FYNNEI. The CDR3 extends over 13 amino acids.

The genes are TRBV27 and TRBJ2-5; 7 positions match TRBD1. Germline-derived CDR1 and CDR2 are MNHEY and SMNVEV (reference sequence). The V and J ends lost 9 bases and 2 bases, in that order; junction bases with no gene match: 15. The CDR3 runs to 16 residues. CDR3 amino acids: CASRRQGSAYQETQYF. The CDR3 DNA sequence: TGTGCCAGTAGACGACAGGGCAGCGCGTATCAAGAGACCCAGTACTTC.

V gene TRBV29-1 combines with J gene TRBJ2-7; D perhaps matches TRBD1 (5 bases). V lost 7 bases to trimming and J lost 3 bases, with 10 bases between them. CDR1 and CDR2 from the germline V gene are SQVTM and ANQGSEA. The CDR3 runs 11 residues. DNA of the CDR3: TGCAGCGCATTTAGGGGCTACGAGCAGTACTTC. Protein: CSAFRGYEQYF.

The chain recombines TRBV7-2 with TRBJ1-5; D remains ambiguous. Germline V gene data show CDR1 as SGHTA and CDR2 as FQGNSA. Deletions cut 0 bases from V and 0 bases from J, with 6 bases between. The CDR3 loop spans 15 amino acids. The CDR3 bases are TGTGCCAGCAGCTTAGCCCTAAATAGCAATCAGCCCCAGCATTTT. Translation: CASSLALNSNQPQHF.

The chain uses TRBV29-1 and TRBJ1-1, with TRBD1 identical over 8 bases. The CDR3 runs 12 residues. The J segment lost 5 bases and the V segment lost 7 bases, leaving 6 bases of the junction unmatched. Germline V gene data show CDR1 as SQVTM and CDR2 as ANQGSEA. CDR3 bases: TGCAGCGCCGGGGACAGGTTAACTGAAGCTTTCTTT. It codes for CSAGDRLTEAFF.

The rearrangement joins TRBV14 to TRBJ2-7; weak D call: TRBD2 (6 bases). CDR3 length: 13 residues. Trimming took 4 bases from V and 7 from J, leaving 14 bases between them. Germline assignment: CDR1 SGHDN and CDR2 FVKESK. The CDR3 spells CASSRGEVGEQYF. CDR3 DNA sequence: TGTGCCAGCAGCCGTGGGGAGGTTGGGGAGCAGTACTTC.

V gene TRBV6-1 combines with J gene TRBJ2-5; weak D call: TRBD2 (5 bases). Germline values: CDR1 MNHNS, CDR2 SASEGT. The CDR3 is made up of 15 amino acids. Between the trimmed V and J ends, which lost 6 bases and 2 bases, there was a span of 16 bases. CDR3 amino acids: CASRDHVASQETQYF. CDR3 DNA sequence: TGTGCCAGCAGAGACCATGTAGCGAGTCAAGAGACCCAGTACTTC.